These T cell receptor beta chains were read from a single sample in a study of blood T cell repertoires in COVID-19. Sequencing was performed with immunoSEQ multiplex PCR; in TCRdb, only in-frame clones are kept and a portion is missing. The table has 450,000 or so clones, 90% seen once. The sequenced material came from PBMCs or T cells enriched from blood (not recorded which). These receptor sequences come from a man younger than 35 who had recovered from COVID-19. Both conserved end residues are part of each CDR3. D genes are given only for firm matches. Size is omitted from some rows. Given values are once, few, many or a class for expanded clones.

J: TRBJ1-2
D: .
V: TRBV7-9
size: .
CDR3: CASSFDSRHTGYTF
DNA: TGTGCCAGCAGCTTTGACTCCCGTCATACGGGCTACACCTTC

J: TRBJ2-5
D: .
V: TRBV9
size: .
CDR3: CASSVSGLVQETQYF
DNA: TGTGCCAGCAGCGTGAGCGGGCTAGTCCAAGAGACCCAGTACTTC

J: TRBJ1-5
D: .
V: TRBV7-3
size: once
CDR3: CASSPRDSRNQPQHF
DNA: TGTGCCAGCAGCCCCCGGGACTCCCGAAATCAGCCCCAGCATTTT

J: TRBJ1-4
D: TRBD1
V: TRBV28
size: .
CDR3: CASSSPGTGNVKLFF
DNA: TGTGCCAGCAGTTCACCCGGGACAGGGAACGTAAAACTGTTTTTT

J: TRBJ2-7
D: TRBD1
V: TRBV10-1
size: .
CDR3: CASSDWDSPYEQYF
DNA: TGCGCCAGCAGCGACTGGGACAGCCCCTACGAGCAGTACTTC

J: TRBJ2-7
D: TRBD2
V: TRBV2
size: .
CDR3: CASRTSGLVGEQYF
DNA: TGTGCCAGCAGGACTAGCGGGTTAGTAGGGGAGCAGTACTTC

J: TRBJ1-1
D: .
V: TRBV2
size: .
CDR3: CASSGGRLAEAFF
DNA: TGTGCCAGCAGTGGGGGGCGGCTAGCTGAAGCTTTCTTT

J: TRBJ1-5
D: .
V: TRBV10-3
size: .
CDR3: CAISESSPGGNQPQHF
DNA: TGTGCCATCAGTGAGTCAAGCCCAGGGGGCAATCAGCCCCAGCATTTT

J: TRBJ1-5
D: TRBD1
V: TRBV5-1
size: .
CDR3: CASSLEGQGNQPQHF
DNA: TGCGCCAGCAGCTTGGAAGGACAGGGGAATCAGCCCCAGCATTTT

J: TRBJ1-6
D: .
V: TRBV4-1
size: few
CDR3: CASSQVSINGHSPLHF
DNA: TGCGCCAGCAGCCAAGTCTCCATAAACGGTCATTCACCCCTCCACTTT

J: TRBJ2-5
D: .
V: TRBV21-1
size: once
CDR3: CASSKDRMTPQETQYF
DNA: TGTGCCAGCAGCAAAGACCGGATGACACCCCAAGAGACCCAGTACTTC

J: TRBJ2-1
D: .
V: TRBV7-9
size: .
CDR3: CASSPDYEQFF
DNA: TGTGCCAGCAGCCCCGACTATGAGCAGTTCTTC

J: TRBJ1-6
D: .
V: TRBV13
size: .
CDR3: CASSRGRRSSYNSPLHF
DNA: TGTGCCAGCAGCCGCGGAAGGCGTAGCTCCTATAATTCACCCCTCCACTTT

J: TRBJ1-5
D: .
V: TRBV7-2
size: .
CDR3: CASSPGGSSNQPQHF
DNA: TGTGCCAGCAGCCCCGGAGGGTCTAGCAATCAGCCCCAGCATTTT

J: TRBJ2-4
D: TRBD1
V: TRBV28
size: .
CDR3: CASTSGQGLLAKNIQYF
DNA: TGTGCCAGCACATCGGGACAGGGATTACTAGCCAAAAACATTCAGTACTTC

J: TRBJ2-5
D: .
V: TRBV5-5
size: many
CDR3: CASSLEAKTQYF
DNA: TGTGCCAGCAGCTTGGAAGCGAAGACCCAGTACTTC

J: TRBJ2-2
D: TRBD2
V: TRBV24-1
size: .
CDR3: CATSDSRSGGTGELFF
DNA: TGTGCCACCAGTGACAGCCGTAGCGGGGGAACCGGGGAGCTGTTTTTT

J: TRBJ2-7
D: TRBD2
V: TRBV10-2
size: .
CDR3: CASSEYLTGGSYEQYF
DNA: TGCGCCAGCAGTGAGTATCTTACGGGGGGATCCTACGAGCAGTACTTC

J: TRBJ1-2
D: .
V: TRBV5-6
size: few
CDR3: CASSYPGLSYGYTF
DNA: TGTGCCAGCAGCTATCCGGGGTTGTCCTATGGCTACACCTTC

J: TRBJ1-1
D: .
V: TRBV2
size: .
CDR3: CASSVAELNTEAFF
DNA: TGTGCCAGCAGTGTTGCGGAACTGAACACTGAAGCTTTCTTT

J: TRBJ1-6
D: .
V: TRBV19
size: .
CDR3: CASGGTSDSPLHF
DNA: TGTGCCAGCGGGGGGACTTCGGATTCACCCCTCCACTTT

J: TRBJ2-1
D: TRBD2
V: TRBV10-3
size: .
CDR3: CAIGSSGNVNNEQFF
DNA: TGTGCCATCGGTTCTAGCGGGAACGTGAACAATGAGCAGTTCTTC

J: TRBJ1-6
D: .
V: TRBV15
size: .
CDR3: CATSRDRVRTEASPLHF
DNA: TGTGCCACCAGCAGAGATCGAGTCCGGACAGAGGCTTCACCCCTCCACTTT

J: TRBJ1-2
D: TRBD1
V: TRBV6-5
size: .
CDR3: CASTKLQGAGGYTF
DNA: TGTGCCAGCACCAAATTACAGGGGGCTGGTGGCTACACCTTC

J: TRBJ2-7
D: .
V: TRBV5-6
size: .
CDR3: CASSSFGIMGHEQYF
DNA: TGTGCCAGCAGCAGCTTCGGTATCATGGGCCACGAGCAGTACTTC

J: TRBJ2-1
D: TRBD2
V: TRBV29-1
size: .
CDR3: CSVPGTSETYNEQFF
DNA: TGCAGCGTCCCTGGGACTAGCGAAACCTACAATGAGCAGTTCTTC